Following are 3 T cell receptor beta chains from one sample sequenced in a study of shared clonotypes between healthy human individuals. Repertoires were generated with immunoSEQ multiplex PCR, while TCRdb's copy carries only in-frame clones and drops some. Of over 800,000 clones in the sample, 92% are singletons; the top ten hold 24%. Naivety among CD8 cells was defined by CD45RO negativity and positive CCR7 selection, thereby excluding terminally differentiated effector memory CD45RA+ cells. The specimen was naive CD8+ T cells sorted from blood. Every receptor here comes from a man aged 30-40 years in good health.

This chain's CDR3 is CASRGTGIFTGELFF. The CDR3 DNA is TGTGCCAGCAGGGGGACAGGGATTTTCACCGGGGAGCTGTTTTTT. The chain is built from TRBV2 and TRBJ2-2; 9 nucleotides line up with TRBD1. The germline V gene encodes CDR1 SNHLY and CDR2 FYNNEI. CDR3 size: 15 residues. V lost 6 bases, J lost 4 bases, and 6 bases stayed unmatched.

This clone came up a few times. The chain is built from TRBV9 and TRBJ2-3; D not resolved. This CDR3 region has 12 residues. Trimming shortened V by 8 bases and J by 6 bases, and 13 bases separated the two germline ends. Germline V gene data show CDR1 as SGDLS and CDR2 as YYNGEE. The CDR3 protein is CASTSLGDTQYF. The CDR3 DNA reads TGTGCCAGTACTTCCCTGGGGGATACGCAGTATTTT.

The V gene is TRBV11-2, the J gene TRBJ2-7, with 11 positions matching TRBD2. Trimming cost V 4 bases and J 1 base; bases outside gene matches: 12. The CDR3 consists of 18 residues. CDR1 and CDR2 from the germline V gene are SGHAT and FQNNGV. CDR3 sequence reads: CASSSITGTSGPSYEQYF. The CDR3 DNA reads TGTGCCAGCAGCTCTATAACCGGGACTAGCGGTCCGTCCTACGAGCAGTACTTC. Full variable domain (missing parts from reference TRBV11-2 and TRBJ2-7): EAGVAQSPRYKIIEKRQSVAFWCNPISGHATLYWYQQILGQGPKLLIQFQNNGVVDDSQLPKDRFSAERLKGVDSTLKIQPAKLEDSAVYLCASSSITGTSGPSYEQYFGPGTRLTVT.